The entry below gives a single TCR beta chain sequence along with its context. Clones were sequenced by immunoSEQ multiplex PCR, and TCRdb holds only the in-frame ones, with some missing. Here the sample spans more than 95,000 clones, roughly 91% being singletons. This sample was taken from a study of control samples from healthy donors and cancer patients. Deletions cut 5 bases from V and 1 base from J, with 11 bases between. Germline V lookup: CDR1 SGHTA, CDR2 FQGTGA. CDR3 length: 14 residues. This sequence joins TRBV7-3 and TRBJ1-1, with D unresolved. This TCR derives from a man aged 60-69 years with lung cancer. Sequenced sample: PBMCs. This CDR3 reads CASSPAPPNTEAFF. CDR3 bases: TGTGCCAGCAGCCCGGCGCCTCCGAACACTGAAGCTTTCTTT.